This TCR beta chain was profiled in a study of Graves' ophthalmopathy and Graves' hyperthyroidism. Other autoimmune diseases, uncontrolled infections, pregnancy or lactation ruled patients out of participation. Diagnoses were established from clinical symptoms, serum thyroxine, TRAb, thyroid ultrasound and orbital computed tomography. Scientists amplified the TCR beta CDR3 regions from RNA transcripts. HTBI primers were used in a first-round RT-PCR, which preceded a second-round multiplex PCR. TCRdb ran MiXCR on the multiplex PCR reads and lists one entry per CDR3 protein. The sample lists around 1.1 million distinct CDR3 sequences, less than 45% occurring once. Overall study results and limits: Blood also carried most expanded thyroid clonotypes exceeding 0.001 frequency. Ophthalmopathy versus stable hyperthyroidism: 13-signature model gave around 85% sensitivity, 81.08% specificity.

The CDR3 length is 14 residues. J gave up 1 base and V 5 bases, and 7 bases lay outside the gene matches. Germline lookup yields CDR1 GTSNPN and CDR2 SVGIG (reference sequence). About this clonotype: Antigen unknown.

The specimen was peripheral blood or thyroid tissue (not recorded which). This chain uses TRBV30 with TRBJ1-1; 7 bases align to TRBD1. The TCR comes from an adult man with Graves' hyperthyroidism. CDR3 DNA sequence: TGTGCCTGGGAAACCGGGACAGCGAACACTGAAGCTTTCTTT. Its translation: CAWETGTANTEAFF.